Below, one TCR beta chain is given with its context. What it binds is not known. The data originate from a study of shared clonotypes between healthy human individuals. Whole-study context: Each donor contributed plates that comprised three CD4 naive, three CD4 memory, two CD8 naive and one CD8 memory. Study conclusions and caveats: Apart from blood, nothing was sampled; tissue repertoires likely differ.

This CDR3 is built from 13 residues. In germline, CDR1 is SQVTM, CDR2 ANQGSEA. With 5 bases removed from V and 5 bases from J, the gap between germline ends came to 16 bases. Sequenced by immunoSEQ multiplex PCR; TCRdb stores in-frame clones only, minus some. The sample lists around 2.1 million clones; approximately 94% were seen once. CD8 cells classed as naive were CD45RO-negative and positively selected for CCR7, excluding terminally differentiated effector memory CD45RA+ cells. Sequencing input: naive CD8+ T cells from PBMCs. The TCR originated in a man aged 18 to 29 in good health. Some clones in this sample may be carry-over from other donors' samples. This chain joins TRBV29-1 and TRBJ2-7; a possible D gene is TRBD2 (6 bases). CDR3 residues: CSVPGWGEDEQYF. In DNA, the CDR3 is TGCAGCGTTCCCGGGTGGGGGGAGGACGAGCAGTACTTC.